The 6 T cell receptor beta chains given below trace back to one sample, sequenced in a study of T cells after yellow fever vaccination. TCRdb called the 5' RACE reads again in MiXCR, with one record for every CDR3 protein. Of almost 600,000 distinct CDR3 sequences in the sample, approximately 13% were seen once. The specimen was PBMCs, collected on the day of the yellow fever booster vaccination. The origin of the receptors is a man between 25 and 39 years old who received the YFV17D yellow fever vaccine.

The rearrangement links TRBV5-1 to TRBJ2-1; D possibly corresponds to TRBD2 (5 bases). Germline V gene sequence: CDR1 SGHRS, CDR2 YFSETQ. Trimming left V 0 bases short and J 7 bases short, with 14 bases between. This CDR3 spans 15 amino acids. The CDR3 nucleotides read TGCGCCAGCAGCTTGGGGGAGAGTATGGTTAATGAGCAGTTCTTC. The encoded protein is CASSLGESMVNEQFF.

This clonotype has just a few counts. The chain recombines TRBV2 with TRBJ2-7, with D possibly being TRBD1 or TRBD2 (5 bases each). The CDR3 runs 12 residues. Looked up from germline, CDR1 is SNHLY and CDR2 is FYNNEI. The V end lost 10 bases, the J end lost 2 bases, and 12 bases lay between the germline ends. CDR3: CATTGLAYEQYF. In DNA form, the CDR3 reads TGTGCCACCACAGGACTGGCCTACGAGCAGTACTTC. Together with reference TRBV2 and TRBJ2-7, the CDR3 gives the full variable domain: EPEVTQTPSHQVTQMGQEVILRCVPISNHLYFYWYRQILGQKVEFLVSFYNNEISEKSEIFDDQFSVERPDGSNFTLKIRSTKLEDSAMYFCATTGLAYEQYFGPGTRLTVT.

In this sample, this clonotype turned up a few times. J is TRBJ1-5 and V is TRBV18; unclear D gene. The germline CDR1 and CDR2 sequences are KGHSH and LQKENI. Trimming shortened V by 2 bases and J by 0 bases, and 8 bases separated the two germline ends. The CDR3 is 15 amino acids. CDR3 DNA: TGTGCCAGCTCACCAGACCTAAATAGCAATCAGCCCCAGCATTTT. Protein product: CASSPDLNSNQPQHF.

This chain connects TRBV10-2 to TRBJ2-3, with D maybe TRBD2 (5 bases). From germline, CDR1 is WSHSY and CDR2 SAAADI. The CDR3 has 14 residues. The germline V and J ends were trimmed by 4 bases and 2 bases, with 10 bases remaining between them. Here the CDR3 reads CASSGLTLTDTQYF. The CDR3 coding sequence is TGCGCCAGCAGTGGACTAACCCTCACAGATACGCAGTATTTT.

This clonotype was observed a few times. The rearrangement links TRBV6-5 to TRBJ1-4, with D uncertain. Trimming removed 1 base from V and 0 bases from J, with 6 bases in between. The CDR3 runs 15 residues. Germline V CDR1 and CDR2: MNHEY, SVGAGI. The CDR3 DNA reads as TGTGCCAGCAGTTACTTCGTTTCAACTAATGAAAAACTGTTTTTT. This sequence encodes CASSYFVSTNEKLFF.

This clonotype was seen only a few times. V usage is TRBV7-2 and J usage is TRBJ1-5; a possible D gene is TRBD1 (6 bases). V lost 5 bases and J lost 2, with 13 bases in between. Germline CDR1 SGHTA, CDR2 FQGNSA. CDR3 length equals 15 residues. CDR3 nucleotides: TGTGCCAGCAGCCGACAGGCGATTGGCAATCAGCCCCAGCATTTT. The encoded protein is CASSRQAIGNQPQHF. The variable domain in full, completed from reference TRBV7-2 and TRBJ1-5, reads GAGVSQSPSNKVTEKGKDVELRCDPISGHTALYWYRQSLGQGLEFLIYFQGNSAPDKSGLPSDRFSAERTGGSVSTLTIQRTQQEDSAVYLCASSRQAIGNQPQHFGDGTRLSIL.